Given below is one T cell receptor (beta chain) in context. The record originates from a study of blood T cell repertoires in COVID-19. Study overall: The cDNA or gDNA used as material had been derived from T cells, B-cell-depleted T cells, or PBMCs.

Assay used: immunoSEQ multiplex PCR; TCRdb lists only in-frame clones, some missing. The repertoire holds fewer than 350,000 clones, roughly 85% seen once, with 6% to 7% in the top ten. Per germline, CDR1 SNHLY and CDR2 FYNNEI. The CDR3 consists of 14 residues. The V gene lost 6 bases and the J gene lost 3 bases, with 12 bases spanning the gap. Participant reports of clinical history set cohort assignment. Each recovered donor of Cohort 3 presented with two negative PCRs, clearance, or symptom resolution. The rearrangement joins TRBV2 to TRBJ1-5, with a weak D call TRBD1 (6 bases). The source is a woman aged 40 to 55 who had recovered from COVID-19. The sequencing sample was made of PBMCs or T cells enriched from blood (not recorded which). CDR3 sequence reads: CASRYGQNNQPQHF. The CDR3 DNA sequence: TGTGCCAGCAGGTACGGACAGAACAATCAGCCCCAGCATTTT.